The 26 T cell receptor beta chains listed next were all sequenced from one sample in a study of T cell responses to AZD1222 COVID-19 vaccine. TCRdb's copy holds only in-frame clones and misses some; the assay was immunoSEQ multiplex PCR. Among about 130,000 clones, 85% to 90% were seen once, and the ten largest hold approximately 12%. Source: peripheral blood, taken on day 0 of AZD1222 vaccination. The receptor source for this set is an adult in good health.

This clone has just one count. This rearrangement joins TRBV5-1 to TRBJ2-3; 10 nucleotides match TRBD2. Germline CDR1 is SGHRS and CDR2 is YFSETQ. J gave up 0 bases and V 4 bases, and 5 bases lay outside the gene matches. This CDR3 comprises 16 residues. The CDR3 region is CASSKGLADSTDTQYF. The CDR3 nucleotides are TGCGCCAGCAGCAAAGGACTAGCGGATAGCACAGATACGCAGTATTTT.

The V call is TRBV5-4, the J call TRBJ2-3; D is unresolved. Germline V lookup: CDR1 SGHNT, CDR2 YYREEE (reference sequence). The CDR3 length is 16 residues. V dropped 0 bases and J dropped 4 bases, with 15 bases sitting between them. The CDR3: CASSLGGRIKADTQYF. As DNA, the CDR3 is TGTGCCAGCAGCTTGGGAGGACGAATAAAGGCAGATACGCAGTATTTT.

This clone has only one observation. The chain is built from TRBV5-4 and TRBJ2-2, with TRBD1 matching over 7 bases. Germline V gene data show CDR1 as SGHNT and CDR2 as YYREEE (reference sequence). J gave up 3 bases and V 4 bases, and 9 bases lay outside the gene matches. This CDR3 is built from 16 residues. Here the CDR3 reads CASSRPTGVDTGELFF. CDR3 coding DNA: TGTGCCAGCAGCCGACCTACAGGGGTGGACACCGGGGAGCTGTTTTTT.

This rearrangement joins TRBV11-3 to TRBJ2-1; 13 bases agree with TRBD2. The CDR3 is 16 amino acids. J gave up 8 bases and V 2 bases, and 6 bases lay outside the gene matches. Germline CDR1 SGHNT, CDR2 YENEEA. DNA of the CDR3: TGTGCCAGCAGCTTAAGCGGGACTAGCGGGATCTATGAGCAGTTCTTC. Protein: CASSLSGTSGIYEQFF.

The chain employs TRBV5-8 and TRBJ2-7; D remains unclear. Trimming cost V 2 bases and J 4 bases, with 16 bases left between them. Germline loops: CDR1 SGHTS, CDR2 YDEGEE. This CDR3 is 15 amino acids long. Here the CDR3 DNA reads TGTGCCAGCAGCTTAGTTGCCGCTTTCGCGTACGAGCAGTACTTC. It encodes CASSLVAAFAYEQYF. Variable domain in full (rest from reference TRBV5-8 and TRBJ2-7): EAGVTQSPTHLIKTRGQQATLRCSPISGHTSVYWYQQALGLGLQFLLWYDEGEERNRGNFPPRFSGRQFPNYSSELNVNALELEDSALYLCASSLVAAFAYEQYFGPGTRLTVT.

The chain couples TRBV6-2 or TRBV6-3 to TRBJ1-5, with TRBD1 as a possible D gene (6 bases). Trimming removed 4 bases from V and 3 bases from J, with 13 bases in between. The germline V gene has CDR1 MNHEY and CDR2 SVGEGT. This CDR3 spans 15 amino acids. The CDR3 nucleotides read TGTGCCAGCAGTTCAATGCAGGGGCCCAATCAGCCCCAGCATTTT. The encoded protein is CASSSMQGPNQPQHF.

In DNA form, the CDR3 reads TGCGCCAGCAGCTTTCGGGGGGGCCATGTTTCGAGGACAGATACGCAGTATTTT. It translates to CASSFRGGHVSRTDTQYF. The rearrangement joins TRBV5-1 to TRBJ2-3; 8 bases match TRBD2. The CDR3 consists of 18 residues. The germline V gene encodes CDR1 SGHRS and CDR2 YFSETQ. The V gene end was trimmed by 2 bases and the J gene end by 3 bases; junction bases not matched to a gene: 14. The variable domain in full, completed from reference TRBV5-1 and TRBJ2-3, reads KAGVTQTPRYLIKTRGQQVTLSCSPISGHRSVSWYQQTPGQGLQFLFEYFSETQRNKGNFPGRFSGRQFSNSRSEMNVSTLELGDSALYLCASSFRGGHVSRTDTQYFGPGTRLTVL.

This clone appeared once. This rearrangement joins TRBV27 to TRBJ2-2, with TRBD1 matching 7 bases. V lost 7 bases to trimming and J lost 2 bases; unmatched junction nucleotides: 7. From germline, CDR1 is MNHEY and CDR2 SMNVEV (reference sequence). This CDR3 spans 15 amino acids. CDR3 sequence reads: CASNQQGSNTGELFF. CDR3 coding DNA: TGTGCCAGCAACCAACAGGGGTCTAACACCGGGGAGCTGTTTTTT.

This sequence joins TRBV12-3 or TRBV12-4 and TRBJ1-1; D might be TRBD1 (6 bases). The CDR3 is 11 amino acids. Deletions cut 8 bases from V and 7 bases from J, with 11 bases between. The CDR3 nucleotides read TGTGCCAGCCAACAGGGCTTTGAAGCTTTCTTT. Translated, it gives CASQQGFEAFF.

The V call is TRBV7-2, the J call TRBJ2-7; 7 nucleotides line up with TRBD2. Trimming cost V 5 bases and J 3 bases; bases outside gene matches: 13. The CDR3 contains 16 residues. CDR1 and CDR2 from the germline V gene are SGHTA and FQGNSA. The CDR3 spells CASSPQGGEGFYEQYF. Here the CDR3 DNA reads TGTGCCAGCAGCCCGCAAGGCGGGGAGGGGTTCTACGAGCAGTACTTC.

V is TRBV25-1 and J is TRBJ1-2; possibly TRBD1 for D (5 bases). V was trimmed by 6 bases and J by 6 bases, leaving 11 bases between them. The germline gives CDR1 MGHDK, CDR2 SYGVNS. The CDR3 totals 12 residues. The CDR3 loop is CASSDSADGYTF. The CDR3 bases are TGTGCCAGCAGCGACAGTGCTGATGGCTACACCTTC.

The V call is TRBV4-1, the J call TRBJ1-4; TRBD1 aligns across 7 bases. The CDR3 loop spans 14 amino acids. Germline trimming cut 8 bases from V and 7 bases from J; bases unmatched to any gene: 10. Germline CDR1 reads MGHRA; CDR2 reads YSYEKL. The CDR3 here is CASARTGVAEKLFF. CDR3 coding DNA: TGCGCCAGCGCCCGGACAGGCGTCGCTGAAAAACTGTTTTTT.

In this sample, this clone turned up once. The V and J genes are TRBV19 and TRBJ2-5; D is uncertain. Per the germline V gene, CDR1 is LNHDA and CDR2 is SQIVND (reference sequence). The CDR3 spans 15 residues. The germline V and J ends were trimmed by 4 bases and 4 bases, with 16 bases remaining between them. The CDR3 bases are TGTGCCAGTAGTAGGCGGAGAGTTTTAGGAGAGACCCAGTACTTC. This sequence encodes CASSRRRVLGETQYF. The full variable domain, in which reference TRBV19 and TRBJ2-5 provide the parts outside the CDR3, is DGGITQSPKYLFRKEGQNVTLSCEQNLNHDAMYWYRQDPGQGLRLIYYSQIVNDFQKGDIAEGYSVSREKKESFPLTVTSAQKNPTAFYLCASSRRRVLGETQYFGPGTRLLVL.

The chain couples TRBV28 to TRBJ2-3, with 8 nucleotides matching TRBD1. Per the germline V gene, CDR1 is MDHEN and CDR2 is SYDVKM. With 5 bases clipped from V and 1 base from J, the junction kept 20 bases outside the gene matches. There are 20 residues in the CDR3. The CDR3 DNA is TGTGCCAGCAGTCCCGGTTATCTTGGGGTGGACAGGGAAGGCACAGATACGCAGTATTTT. Its translation: CASSPGYLGVDREGTDTQYF.

The V and J genes are TRBV28 and TRBJ1-1; 7 nucleotides agree with TRBD1. The CDR3 loop spans 17 amino acids. The germline CDR1 and CDR2 sequences are MDHEN and SYDVKM. With 5 bases clipped from V and 8 bases from J, the junction kept 20 bases outside the gene matches. For the CDR3, the DNA is TGTGCCAGCAGTGGCTTCATTCCGGGACAGAGACCAAGGGAAGCTTTCTTT. Protein product: CASSGFIPGQRPREAFF.

J is TRBJ2-3 and V is TRBV7-2, with unresolved D. Germline CDR1 is SGHTA and CDR2 is FQGNSA. Trimming removed 5 bases at V and 1 base at J, with 7 bases between. The CDR3 is made up of 13 amino acids. CDR3 in amino acids: CASSQYRTDTQYF. The DNA for the CDR3 is TGTGCCAGCAGCCAGTATCGCACAGATACGCAGTATTTT.

This clone was seen more than once but under ten times. The J gene is TRBJ1-2, the V gene TRBV5-4; D is unresolved. Germline CDR1 reads SGHNT; CDR2 reads YYREEE (reference sequence). The germline V and J ends were trimmed by 2 bases and 4 bases, with 9 bases remaining between them. The CDR3 is 13 amino acids. CDR3 region: CASSFTQSYGYTF. Written as DNA, the CDR3 is TGTGCCAGCAGCTTTACACAGAGCTATGGCTACACCTTC.

This chain uses TRBV3-1 (or the pseudogene TRBV3-2) with TRBJ1-5; D possibly corresponds to TRBD1 (6 bases). Germline assignment: CDR1 LGHDT and CDR2 YNNKEL (reference sequence). The V end lost 3 bases, the J end lost 1 base, and 10 bases lay between the germline ends. The CDR3 is 15 residues long. The CDR3 here is CASSQGGRSNQPQHF. The CDR3 DNA follows: TGTGCCAGCAGCCAGGGGGGGCGAAGCAATCAGCCCCAGCATTTT.

This clone was picked up a small number of times. The chain couples TRBV4-3 to TRBJ2-1, with a weak D call TRBD2 (5 bases). Trimming pared 0 bases from V and 4 bases from J, leaving 13 bases between. Germline assignment: CDR1 LGHNA and CDR2 YSLEER. The CDR3 spans 16 residues. Written as DNA, the CDR3 is TGCGCCAGCAGCCAAGATCCCGGAGGAGGATACAATGAGCAGTTCTTC. It is translated as CASSQDPGGGYNEQFF.

This clone has a single count. The V gene is TRBV11-2, the J gene TRBJ2-5; tentative D call: TRBD2 (6 bases). Trimming removed 1 base from V and 7 bases from J, with 16 bases in between. Germline assignment: CDR1 SGHAT and CDR2 FQNNGV. The CDR3 has 15 residues. CDR3 protein: CASSLVSGRGGTQYF. DNA of the CDR3: TGTGCCAGCAGCTTAGTTTCCGGGAGAGGCGGGACCCAGTACTTC.

The gene calls are TRBV4-3 and TRBJ1-4, with 9 bases identical to TRBD1. There are 14 residues in the CDR3. The trim removed 1 base at V and 6 bases at J, leaving 0 bases unmatched. CDR1 and CDR2 (germline): LGHNA, YSLEER. Written as DNA, the CDR3 is TGCGCCAGCAGCCAAGGACAGGGGGATGAAAAACTGTTTTTT. It specifies CASSQGQGDEKLFF.

The rearrangement joins TRBV30 to TRBJ1-1; D ambiguous. The germline V gene encodes CDR1 GTSNPN and CDR2 SVGIG (reference sequence). The V gene lost 8 bases and the J gene lost 3 bases, with 13 bases spanning the gap. CDR3 size: 12 residues. Here the CDR3 reads CAVRVWDTEAFF. As DNA, the CDR3 is TGTGCCGTGCGAGTTTGGGACACTGAAGCTTTCTTT.

The chain links TRBV19 to TRBJ1-5; TRBD1 matches 10 bases. Germline V CDR1 and CDR2: LNHDA, SQIVND (reference sequence). V gave up 9 bases and J gave up 6 bases; unmatched junction bases: 8. The CDR3 is 14 amino acids. The CDR3 sequence: CASIGTGAPQPQHF. In DNA form, the CDR3 reads TGTGCCAGCATAGGGACAGGGGCCCCTCAGCCCCAGCATTTT.

This chain links TRBV11-3 with TRBJ1-1; the D is unclear. Trimming stripped 1 base from V and 4 bases from J, with 7 bases between. The V gene's germline CDR1 is SGHNT and CDR2 YENEEA. CDR3 size: 13 residues. For the CDR3, the DNA is TGTGCCAGCAGCTTAGGATCTGGCACTGAAGCTTTCTTT. Its translation: CASSLGSGTEAFF.

This chain connects TRBV5-4 to TRBJ1-2; perhaps TRBD1 as D (6 bases). V gave up 3 bases and J gave up 5 bases, with 14 bases separating them. This CDR3 is 14 amino acids long. Germline CDR1 reads SGHNT; CDR2 reads YYREEE (reference sequence). This chain's CDR3 is CASSSGTGQYGYTF. In nucleotides, the CDR3 is TGTGCCAGCAGCTCGGGAACAGGGCAATATGGCTACACCTTC.

The chain carries TRBV3-1 (or the pseudogene TRBV3-2) and TRBJ2-2, with D possibly matching TRBD1 (7 bases). The germline V and J ends were trimmed by 4 bases and 6 bases, with 24 bases remaining between them. The CDR3 totals 18 residues. CDR1 and CDR2 from the germline V gene are LGHDT and YNNKEL (reference sequence). The CDR3 DNA sequence: TGTGCCAGCAGCCCGCGGAGAGGAGGGGGCCCAGAGCCCGGGGAGCTGTTTTTT. Its translation: CASSPRRGGGPEPGELFF.